The next 14 T cell receptor beta chains were all read from a single sample in a study of shared clonotypes between healthy human individuals. Sequencing was performed with immunoSEQ multiplex PCR; in TCRdb, only in-frame clones are kept and a portion is missing. The sample lists millions of clones, over 90% occurring once. Material for sequencing was naive CD4+ T cells from PBMCs. Subset reported: CD45RA+ positively selected. The receptor set was obtained from a young man in good health. Some clones in this sample may be carry-over from other donors' samples.

The rearrangement joins TRBV14 to TRBJ2-7; TRBD1 might be the D (6 bases). Germline CDR1 and CDR2: SGHDN and FVKESK. The CDR3 sequence is 15 residues long. V was shortened by 3 bases and J by 3 bases, with 15 bases between the two germline ends. The CDR3 loop reads CASSQGRRGGYEQYF. The DNA for the CDR3 is TGTGCCAGCAGCCAGGGCCGCAGGGGCGGCTACGAGCAGTACTTC. Based on the CDR3 plus reference TRBV14 and TRBJ2-7, the full variable domain is EAGVTQFPSHSVIEKGQTVTLRCDPISGHDNLYWYRRVMGKEIKFLLHFVKESKQDESGMPNNRFLAERTGGTYSTLKVQPAELEDSGVYFCASSQGRRGGYEQYFGPGTRLTVT.

V gene TRBV2 combines with J gene TRBJ2-2; D perhaps matches TRBD2 (5 bases). Trimming cost V 9 bases and J 2 bases, with 13 bases left between them. The CDR3 runs to 14 residues. Germline V gene sequence: CDR1 SNHLY, CDR2 FYNNEI. CDR3 coding DNA: TGTGCCAGTGCGAGGACTCCTAACACCGGGGAGCTGTTTTTT. Translated, it gives CASARTPNTGELFF.

The V and J genes are TRBV15 and TRBJ1-2; no clear D. This CDR3 has 13 residues. Germline V gene data show CDR1 as LNHNV and CDR2 as YYDKDF (reference sequence). Between the trimmed V and J ends, which lost 5 bases and 5 bases, there was a span of 12 bases. Written as DNA, the CDR3 is TGTGCCACCAGCCCCGATAGGTGGTATGGCTACACCTTC. Translated: CATSPDRWYGYTF.

The V gene is TRBV7-6, the J gene TRBJ2-1; the D is unclear. The CDR3 spans 12 residues. V shed 4 bases and J shed 5 bases, with 6 bases lying between them. CDR1 SGHVS and CDR2 FNYEAQ come from the germline V gene. Here the CDR3 reads CASSSRDNEQFF. The DNA for the CDR3 is TGTGCCAGCAGCTCTCGCGACAATGAGCAGTTCTTC.

This rearrangement joins TRBV9 to TRBJ2-3; possible D gene TRBD2, 6 bases. CDR1 and CDR2 from the germline V gene are SGDLS and YYNGEE. The CDR3 has 16 amino acids. Trimming took off 0 bases at V and 1 base at J, with 12 bases between the two ends. CDR3 sequence: CASSVGRGLGTDTQYF. The CDR3 region has the DNA TGTGCCAGCAGCGTAGGGCGGGGCCTGGGCACAGATACGCAGTATTTT.

The chain has TRBV11-2 and TRBJ2-3; D ambiguous. V was trimmed by 2 bases and J by 10 bases, leaving 10 bases between them. CDR1 is SGHAT, CDR2 FQNNGV, per germline. The length of the CDR3 is 12 residues. The CDR3 sequence: CASSLWVAAQYF. The CDR3 DNA follows: TGTGCCAGCAGCTTATGGGTGGCCGCGCAGTATTTT. Filled out from reference TRBV11-2 and TRBJ2-3, the complete variable domain reads EAGVAQSPRYKIIEKRQSVAFWCNPISGHATLYWYQQILGQGPKLLIQFQNNGVVDDSQLPKDRFSAERLKGVDSTLKIQPAKLEDSAVYLCASSLWVAAQYFGPGTRLTVL.

This clone was seen just once. This rearrangement joins TRBV5-1 to TRBJ2-6, with D perhaps assigned TRBD1 or TRBD2 (5 bases each). V lost 0 bases and J lost 0, with 16 bases in between. This CDR3 contains 19 residues. CDR1 is SGHRS and CDR2 is YFSETQ in the germline V gene. Here the CDR3 reads CASSLASQGAFSGANVLTF. DNA of the CDR3: TGCGCCAGCAGCTTGGCTAGCCAGGGTGCCTTCTCTGGGGCCAACGTCCTGACTTTC.

V usage is TRBV4-2 and J usage is TRBJ2-3; D call uncertain. Germline V gene sequence: CDR1 LGHNA, CDR2 YNFKEQ. Trimming removed 4 bases at V and 6 bases at J, with 14 bases between. This CDR3 comprises 14 residues. CDR3 bases: TGTGCCAGCAGCCGCGGACCCGTAGGCGATACGCAGTATTTT. Encoded protein: CASSRGPVGDTQYF.

The sample holds one count of this clone. This sequence joins TRBV7-2 and TRBJ1-1; D uncertain. The CDR3 spans 15 residues. V lost 2 bases and J 3 bases, leaving 13 bases between the germline ends. CDR1 and CDR2 from the germline V gene are SGHTA and FQGNSA. CDR3 region: CASSLLGPGYTEAFF. CDR3 in DNA: TGTGCCAGCAGCTTATTGGGTCCGGGATACACTGAAGCTTTCTTT.

The CDR3 sequence is CASSQGTGQLSGANVLTF. In nucleotides, the CDR3 is TGTGCCAGCAGCCAAGGGACAGGGCAACTCTCTGGGGCCAACGTCCTGACTTTC. This chain uses TRBV6-8 with TRBJ2-6; TRBD1 agrees at 9 bases. This CDR3 contains 18 residues. The germline gives CDR1 MNHGY, CDR2 SAAAGT. The V and J ends lost 6 bases and 0 bases, in that order; junction bases with no gene match: 9.

This chain uses TRBV6-6 with TRBJ2-1, with TRBD2 as a possible D gene (6 bases). This CDR3 contains 15 residues. Looked up from germline, CDR1 is MNHNY and CDR2 is SVGAGI (reference sequence). Trimming took off 10 bases at V and 3 bases at J, with 19 bases between the two ends. The CDR3 DNA reads TGTGCCAACAGCAAATGGGACTCCAACTACAATGAGCAGTTCTTC. Amino acids: CANSKWDSNYNEQFF.

The chain employs TRBV18 and TRBJ1-1; no clear D gene. CDR1 is KGHSH and CDR2 is LQKENI in the germline V gene. Trimming shortened V by 3 bases and J by 4 bases, and 9 bases separated the two germline ends. CDR3 size: 13 residues. CDR3 nucleotides: TGTGCCAGCTCACCTAAGGATGGCACTGAAGCTTTCTTT. It translates to CASSPKDGTEAFF.

The chain links TRBV7-2 to TRBJ2-1; perhaps TRBD2 as D (5 bases). The germline V gene has CDR1 SGHTA and CDR2 FQGNSA. The CDR3 consists of 17 residues. V lost 3 bases and J 0 bases, leaving 15 bases between the germline ends. This chain's CDR3 is CASSFLPPGSSYNEQFF. As DNA, the CDR3 is TGTGCCAGCAGCTTCCTTCCTCCGGGAAGCTCCTACAATGAGCAGTTCTTC.

The chain carries TRBV19 and TRBJ1-1, with TRBD1 identical over 9 bases. The V segment lost 3 bases and the J segment 2 bases; nucleotides outside the gene matches: 7. The CDR3 loop spans 16 amino acids. From germline, CDR1 is LNHDA and CDR2 SQIVND (reference sequence). In nucleotides, the CDR3 is TGTGCCAGTAGTATGGTACGGACAGGGGCAAACACTGAAGCTTTCTTT. Its translation is CASSMVRTGANTEAFF.